These 12 T cell receptor beta chains came from one sample sequenced in a study of PD-L1 blockade in urothelial cancer. The time point denotes: peripheral blood 6 weeks after treatment start. This table comes from immunoSEQ multiplex PCR, and its TCRdb copy is limited to in-frame clones, with some not included. The sample carries more than 60,000 clones, about nine tenths recorded once. The starting material was PBMCs, obtained around atezolizumab (anti-PD-L1) treatment. The receptors were sampled from a man between 60 and 75 years old with urothelial cancer.

V and J are TRBV6-4 and TRBJ2-2; TRBD2 aligns across 11 bases. Germline V lookup: CDR1 MRHNA, CDR2 SNTAGT. The CDR3 is made up of 19 amino acids. Trimming took 3 bases from V and 6 from J; bases not matched to a gene: 15. The CDR3 region has the DNA TGTGCCAGCAGTGATCTCGTCACGACTAGCGGGAATGGCGCCGGGGAGCTGTTTTTT. Its protein product is CASSDLVTTSGNGAGELFF.

This chain connects TRBV29-1 to TRBJ2-1; 9 bases agree with TRBD2. Germline V gene sequence: CDR1 SQVTM, CDR2 ANQGSEA. V trimming: 8 bases; J trimming: 7 bases; junction bases outside the gene matches: 9. CDR3 size: 13 residues. CDR3 protein: CSISGGPRNEQFF. Here the CDR3 DNA reads TGCAGCATTAGCGGGGGACCGCGAAATGAGCAGTTCTTC.

The CDR3 reads CASSLDSYNYGYTF. CDR3 nucleotides: TGTGCCAGCAGCCTTGACAGCTATAACTATGGCTACACCTTC. The gene calls are TRBV14 and TRBJ1-2; a weak D match, TRBD1 (5 bases). Trimming removed 4 bases at V and 1 base at J, with 10 bases between. Germline CDR1 is SGHDN and CDR2 is FVKESK. There are 14 residues in the CDR3. The full variable domain, completed using reference TRBV14 and TRBJ1-2, is EAGVTQFPSHSVIEKGQTVTLRCDPISGHDNLYWYRRVMGKEIKFLLHFVKESKQDESGMPNNRFLAERTGGTYSTLKVQPAELEDSGVYFCASSLDSYNYGYTFGSGTRLTVV.

The sample holds a few counts of this clone. This rearrangement joins TRBV14 to TRBJ2-7; a weak D match, TRBD1 (6 bases). The CDR3 is 14 amino acids. Germline assignment: CDR1 SGHDN and CDR2 FVKESK. The V end lost 5 bases, the J end lost 2 bases, and 13 bases lay between the germline ends. CDR3 loop: CASSDKGGPYEQYF. The CDR3 DNA is TGTGCCAGCAGCGATAAAGGGGGTCCCTACGAGCAGTACTTC.

The chain carries TRBV5-5 and TRBJ1-5; tentative D call: TRBD1 (5 bases). The CDR3 spans 15 residues. V gave up 0 bases and J gave up 4 bases, with 11 bases separating them. In germline, CDR1 is SGHKS, CDR2 YYEKEE (reference sequence). The CDR3 nucleotides are TGTGCCAGCAGCTTGGGCGGGGGAATGAATCAGCCCCAGCATTTT. Translating it yields CASSLGGGMNQPQHF.

V and J are TRBV19 and TRBJ2-1, with D unclear. Trimming left V 5 bases short and J 12 bases short, with 17 bases between. In germline, CDR1 is LNHDA, CDR2 SQIVND (reference sequence). The CDR3 runs to 13 residues. CDR3 DNA: TGTGCCAGTAGTGTCGGTACCTCTTCAGGGCAGTTCTTC. Residues: CASSVGTSSGQFF.

The chain joins TRBV30 to TRBJ2-7, with 12 positions matching TRBD1. V gave up 4 bases and J gave up 4 bases; unmatched junction bases: 5. Per the germline V gene, CDR1 is GTSNPN and CDR2 is SVGIG (reference sequence). The CDR3 spans 14 residues. The DNA for the CDR3 is TGTGCCTGGAAACGGGACAGGGGGCTGTACGAGCAGTACTTC. It is translated as CAWKRDRGLYEQYF.

The genes are TRBV4-3 and TRBJ1-4; D might be TRBD1 (5 bases). The CDR3 runs 16 residues. Trimming left V 0 bases short and J 6 bases short, with 14 bases between. Germline-derived CDR1 and CDR2 are LGHNA and YSLEER. The CDR3: CASSQDRGEADEKLFF. CDR3 coding DNA: TGCGCCAGCAGCCAAGATCGGGGGGAGGCGGATGAAAAACTGTTTTTT.

The chain is built from TRBV27 and TRBJ1-1; maybe TRBD1 (6 bases). This CDR3 is 13 amino acids long. Germline V lookup: CDR1 MNHEY, CDR2 SMNVEV (reference sequence). V lost 5 bases, J lost 4 bases, and 11 bases lay in between. CDR3: CASSANRATEAFF. As DNA, the CDR3 is TGTGCCAGCAGTGCCAACAGGGCCACTGAAGCTTTCTTT.

This clone was counted once. J is TRBJ2-7 and V is TRBV7-2, with 10 nucleotides matching TRBD2. The germline V gene has CDR1 SGHTA and CDR2 FQGNSA. With 5 bases clipped from V and 4 bases from J, the junction kept 5 bases outside the gene matches. The CDR3 is 14 amino acids. The CDR3 sequence: CASSPASGGYEQYF. The CDR3 DNA reads TGTGCCAGCAGCCCCGCTAGCGGGGGTTACGAGCAGTACTTC.

V and J are TRBV4-2 and TRBJ1-3; TRBD1 aligns across 9 bases. Germline V lookup: CDR1 LGHNA, CDR2 YNFKEQ. The CDR3 loop spans 16 amino acids. V was pared by 4 bases and J by 4 bases, with 8 bases of the junction left unmatched. CDR3 amino acids: CASSPGQGVSGNTIYF. CDR3 in DNA: TGTGCCAGCAGCCCGGGACAGGGTGTTTCAGGAAACACCATATATTTT.

The table lists this clone with a count of one. The chain combines TRBV11-2 with TRBJ1-5, with no clear D. Germline V lookup: CDR1 SGHAT, CDR2 FQNNGV. The V and J ends lost 0 bases and 7 bases respectively, with 10 bases between them. CDR3 length equals 14 residues. CDR3 DNA sequence: TGTGCCAGCAGCTTAGATCGTGGCGGCCAGCCCCAGCATTTT. This codes for CASSLDRGGQPQHF. The full variable domain, its missing parts supplied by reference TRBV11-2 and TRBJ1-5, is EAGVAQSPRYKIIEKRQSVAFWCNPISGHATLYWYQQILGQGPKLLIQFQNNGVVDDSQLPKDRFSAERLKGVDSTLKIQPAKLEDSAVYLCASSLDRGGQPQHFGDGTRLSIL.